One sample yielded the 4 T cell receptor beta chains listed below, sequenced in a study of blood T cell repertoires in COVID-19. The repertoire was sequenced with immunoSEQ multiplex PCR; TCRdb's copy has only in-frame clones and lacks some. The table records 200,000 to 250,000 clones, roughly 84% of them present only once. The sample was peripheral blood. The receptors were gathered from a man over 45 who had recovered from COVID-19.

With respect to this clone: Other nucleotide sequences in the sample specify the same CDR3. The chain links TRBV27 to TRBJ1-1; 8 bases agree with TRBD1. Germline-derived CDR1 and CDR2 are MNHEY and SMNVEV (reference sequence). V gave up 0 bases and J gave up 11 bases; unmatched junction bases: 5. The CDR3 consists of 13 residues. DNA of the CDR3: TGTGCCAGCAGTTTATCCCAGGGGGCGCGGGCTTTCTTT. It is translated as CASSLSQGARAFF.

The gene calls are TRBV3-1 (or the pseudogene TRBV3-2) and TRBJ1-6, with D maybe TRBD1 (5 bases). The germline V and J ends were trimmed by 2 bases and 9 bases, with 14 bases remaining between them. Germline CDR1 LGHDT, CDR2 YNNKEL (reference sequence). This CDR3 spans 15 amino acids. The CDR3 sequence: CASSQRHQGGSPLHF. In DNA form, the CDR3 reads TGTGCCAGCAGCCAAAGACACCAGGGTGGTTCACCCCTCCACTTT.

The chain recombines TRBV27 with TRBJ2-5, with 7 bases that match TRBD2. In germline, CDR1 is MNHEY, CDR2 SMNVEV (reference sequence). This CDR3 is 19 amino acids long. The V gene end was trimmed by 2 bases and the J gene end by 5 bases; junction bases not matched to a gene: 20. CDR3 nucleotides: TGTGCCAGCAGTTTAAGGGGCCGGGAGGCCTCCTATACTGGGGAGACCCAGTACTTC. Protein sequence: CASSLRGREASYTGETQYF.

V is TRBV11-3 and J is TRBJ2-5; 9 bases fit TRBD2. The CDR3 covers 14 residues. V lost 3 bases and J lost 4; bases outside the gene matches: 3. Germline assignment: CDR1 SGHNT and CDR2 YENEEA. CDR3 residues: CASSLGGRAETQYF. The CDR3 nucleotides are TGTGCCAGCAGCTTGGGCGGGAGGGCAGAGACCCAGTACTTC.